The clone carrying this TCR beta chain has a single count. Its specificity is not known. This sample is drawn from a study of a mutant IDH1 vaccine in newly diagnosed glioma. The overall study: Among treated patients, around 62% were male and approximately 40% female, and mean age was about 41 years. Before enrollment, patients got radiotherapy alone, temozolomide alone, or mostly the combination. Notes on the study in general: Changes in top peripheral clonotypes did not appear linked to pseudoprogression.

CDR3 size: 16 residues. CDR1 and CDR2 (germline): MDHEN, SYDVKM. The ends lost 1 base at V and 3 bases at J; junction bases unmatched: 5. This sample's time point: baseline, week 1 (first vaccination visit). Treatment here: pre-vaccination baseline after standard-of-care therapy. Every donor had a new WHO grade 3 or 4 astrocytoma that was IDH1-mutant, with loss of nuclear ATRX. Assay used: immunoSEQ multiplex PCR; TCRdb lists only in-frame clones, some missing. This sample yields around 50,000 clones, of which approximately 90% are seen a single time; 2% to 3% belongs to the top ten. The specimen comprised PBMCs, sampled from a glioma patient treated with radiotherapy, temozolomide or both. The V gene is TRBV28, the J gene TRBJ2-7; TRBD2 aligns across 11 bases. The sequence came from a middle-aged man with glioma. CDR3: CASSLSLLAGGYEQYF. The CDR3 DNA is TGTGCCAGCAGTTTATCCCTCCTAGCGGGAGGCTACGAGCAGTACTTC.